This T cell receptor beta chain is drawn from a study of blood T cell repertoires in COVID-19. Study details: From the United States, Italy and Spain came samples of acute and convalescent COVID-19.

The protocol was immunoSEQ multiplex PCR, while the TCRdb copy is restricted to in-frame clones and leaves out a portion. This sample yields just over 350,000 clones, of which more than 85% are seen a single time; 2.5% to 3% belongs to the top ten. This CDR3 has 13 residues. Germline V gene sequence: CDR1 SQVTM, CDR2 ANQGSEA. V was cut by 6 bases and J by 3 bases, with 15 bases left in between. Sequenced sample: PBMCs or T cells enriched from blood (not recorded which). The genes are TRBV29-1 and TRBJ2-7; TRBD2 might be the D (6 bases). This clonotype was obtained from a woman between 25 and 40 years old who had recovered from COVID-19. The CDR3 loop is CSVPVADNYEQYF. CDR3 bases: TGCAGCGTCCCCGTAGCGGACAACTACGAGCAGTACTTC.